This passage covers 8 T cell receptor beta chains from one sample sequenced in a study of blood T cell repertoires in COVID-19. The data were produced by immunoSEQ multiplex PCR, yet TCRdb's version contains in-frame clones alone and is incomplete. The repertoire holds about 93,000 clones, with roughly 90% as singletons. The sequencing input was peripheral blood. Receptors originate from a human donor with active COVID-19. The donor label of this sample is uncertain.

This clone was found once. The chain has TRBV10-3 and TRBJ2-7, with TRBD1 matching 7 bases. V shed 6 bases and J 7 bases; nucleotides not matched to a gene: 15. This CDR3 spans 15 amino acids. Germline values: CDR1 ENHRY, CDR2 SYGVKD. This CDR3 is CAIRPMGQRSREQYF. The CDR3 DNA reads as TGTGCCATCAGACCTATGGGACAGCGCTCTAGGGAGCAGTACTTC.

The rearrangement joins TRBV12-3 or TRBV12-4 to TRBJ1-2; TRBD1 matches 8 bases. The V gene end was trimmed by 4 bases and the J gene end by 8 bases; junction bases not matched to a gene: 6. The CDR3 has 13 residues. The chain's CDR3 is CASSSDRGWGYTF. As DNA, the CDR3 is TGTGCCAGCAGTTCAGACAGGGGTTGGGGCTACACCTTC.

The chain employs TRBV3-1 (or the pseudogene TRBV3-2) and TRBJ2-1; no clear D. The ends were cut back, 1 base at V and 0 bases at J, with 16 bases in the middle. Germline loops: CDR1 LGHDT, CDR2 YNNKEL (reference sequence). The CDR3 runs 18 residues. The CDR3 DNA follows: TGTGCCAGCAGCCAAGGGAACCCGCGGTGGAGCTCCTACAATGAGCAGTTCTTC. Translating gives CASSQGNPRWSSYNEQFF.

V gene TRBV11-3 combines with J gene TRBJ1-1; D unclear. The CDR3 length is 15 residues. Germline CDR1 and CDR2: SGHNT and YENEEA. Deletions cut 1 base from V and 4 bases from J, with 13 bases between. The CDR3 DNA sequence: TGTGCCAGCAGCTTAGTCCGGGAAATGGCCACTGAAGCTTTCTTT. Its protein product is CASSLVREMATEAFF.

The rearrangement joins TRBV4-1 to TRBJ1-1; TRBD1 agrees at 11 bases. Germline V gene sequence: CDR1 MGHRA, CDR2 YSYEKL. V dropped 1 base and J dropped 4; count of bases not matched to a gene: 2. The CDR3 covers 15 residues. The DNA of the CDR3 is TGCGCCAGCAGCCAAGGGACAGGGGGCAGCACTGAAGCTTTCTTT. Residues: CASSQGTGGSTEAFF.

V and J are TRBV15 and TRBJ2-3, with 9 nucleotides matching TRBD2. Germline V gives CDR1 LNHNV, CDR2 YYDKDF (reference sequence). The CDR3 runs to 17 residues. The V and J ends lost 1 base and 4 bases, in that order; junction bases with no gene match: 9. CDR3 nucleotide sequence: TGTGCCACCAGCAGAGGGGCCAGCGGGGGGTTCTCAGATACGCAGTATTTT. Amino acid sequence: CATSRGASGGFSDTQYF.

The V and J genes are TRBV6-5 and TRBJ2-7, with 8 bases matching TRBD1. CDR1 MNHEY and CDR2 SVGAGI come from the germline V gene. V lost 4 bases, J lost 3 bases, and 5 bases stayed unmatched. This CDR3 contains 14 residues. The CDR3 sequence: CASSLGQGYYEQYF. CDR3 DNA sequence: TGTGCCAGCAGTTTAGGACAGGGATACTACGAGCAGTACTTC.

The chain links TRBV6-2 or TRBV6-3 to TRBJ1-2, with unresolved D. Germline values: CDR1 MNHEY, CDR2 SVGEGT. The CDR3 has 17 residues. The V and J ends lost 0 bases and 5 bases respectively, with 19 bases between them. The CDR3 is CASSYSLDSTYPYGYTF. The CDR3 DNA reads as TGTGCCAGCAGTTACTCCCTTGATTCGACTTACCCTTATGGCTACACCTTC.